This T cell receptor (beta chain) was sequenced for a study of OX40 agonist ivuxolimab in advanced cancers. Study background: The dose-escalation cohort was around 83% male, with a mean age of about 58 years, ranging roughly 20 to 90. Three patients, one with hepatocellular carcinoma and two with cutaneous melanoma, responded partially. Broader study findings: No antigen was identified for the clonally expanded peripheral T cells.

Germline V gene sequence: CDR1 ENHRY, CDR2 SYGVKD. The V end lost 3 bases, the J end lost 8 bases, and 8 bases lay between the germline ends. This CDR3 comprises 12 residues. Comments on this clone: Its target is unknown.

The data were produced by immunoSEQ multiplex PCR, yet TCRdb's version contains in-frame clones alone and is incomplete. This table has about 120,000 clones, 75% to 90% appearing once. The material sequenced was CD4+ or CD8+ T cells sorted from blood, taken in a trial of the OX40 agonist ivuxolimab. The source of this sequence is an adult with an advanced solid tumor such as melanoma, head and neck, liver or kidney cancer. The genes are TRBV10-3 and TRBJ2-1, with a tentative D call TRBD2 (5 bases). This CDR3 is CAISEEGYEQFF. DNA of the CDR3: TGTGCCATCAGTGAAGAGGGATATGAGCAGTTCTTC.